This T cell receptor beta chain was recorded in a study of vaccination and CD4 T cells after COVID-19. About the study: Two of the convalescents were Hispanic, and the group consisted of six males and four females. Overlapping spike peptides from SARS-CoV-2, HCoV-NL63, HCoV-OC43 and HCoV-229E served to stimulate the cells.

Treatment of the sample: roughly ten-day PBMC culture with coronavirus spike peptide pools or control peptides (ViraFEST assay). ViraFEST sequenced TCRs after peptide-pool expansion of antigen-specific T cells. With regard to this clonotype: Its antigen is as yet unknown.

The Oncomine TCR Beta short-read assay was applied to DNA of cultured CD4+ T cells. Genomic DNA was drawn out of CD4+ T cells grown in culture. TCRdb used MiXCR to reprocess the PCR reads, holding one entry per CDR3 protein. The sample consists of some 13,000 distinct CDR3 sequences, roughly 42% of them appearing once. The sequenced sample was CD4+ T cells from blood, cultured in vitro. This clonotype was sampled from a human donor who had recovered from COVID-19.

The CDR3 DNA reads TGCGCCAGCAGTGGAAGCGGGGGCCACTCCTACGAGCAGTACTTC. It is translated as CASSGSGGHSYEQYF. The chain combines TRBV10-1 with TRBJ2-7; 8 bases agree with TRBD2. Germline V gives CDR1 WNHNN, CDR2 SYGVQD (reference sequence). Trimming at V came to 4 bases and at J to 0 bases, leaving 5 bases not matched to a gene. This CDR3 contains 15 residues.